This T cell receptor (beta chain) appears in the sequencing data of a study of ipilimumab plus nivolumab after autologous stem cell transplantation. As to this clone: At one end, the junction sequence differs from germline, possibly due to a read error.

Method: immunoSEQ multiplex PCR; TCRdb's copy keeps in-frame clones and lacks some. This sample has 10,000 to 15,000 clones, with around 73% found just once. In germline, CDR1 is SGHTA, CDR2 FQGNSA. The CDR3 loop spans 12 amino acids. This chain joins TRBV7-2 and TRBJ2-1; 10 bases line up with TRBD1. The clonotype originates from a male donor with diffuse large B-cell lymphoma. The sample here was PBMCs, taken in a trial of ipilimumab plus nivolumab as post-transplant consolidation. The CDR3 DNA is TGTGCCAGCAGCAACATCCGGGACAGGGGAATCTTC. This translates into CASSNIRDRGIF.